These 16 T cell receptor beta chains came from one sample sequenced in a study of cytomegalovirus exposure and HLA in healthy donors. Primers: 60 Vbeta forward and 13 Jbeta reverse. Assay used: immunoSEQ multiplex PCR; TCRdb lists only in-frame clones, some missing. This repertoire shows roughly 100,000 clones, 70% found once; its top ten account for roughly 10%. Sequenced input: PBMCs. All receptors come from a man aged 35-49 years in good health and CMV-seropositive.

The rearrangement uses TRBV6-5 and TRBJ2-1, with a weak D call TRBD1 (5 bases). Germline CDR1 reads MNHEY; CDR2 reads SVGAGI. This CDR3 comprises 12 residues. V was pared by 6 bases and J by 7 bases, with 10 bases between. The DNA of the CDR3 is TGTGCCAGCAGGCGACAGAGGAATGAGCAGTTCTTC. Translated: CASRRQRNEQFF.

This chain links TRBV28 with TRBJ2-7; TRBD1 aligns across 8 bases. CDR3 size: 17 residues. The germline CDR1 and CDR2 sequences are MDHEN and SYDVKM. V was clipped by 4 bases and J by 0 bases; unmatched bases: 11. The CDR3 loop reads CASSSPRPGQVSYEQYF. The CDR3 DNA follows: TGTGCCAGCAGTTCACCACGACCGGGACAGGTCTCCTACGAGCAGTACTTC.

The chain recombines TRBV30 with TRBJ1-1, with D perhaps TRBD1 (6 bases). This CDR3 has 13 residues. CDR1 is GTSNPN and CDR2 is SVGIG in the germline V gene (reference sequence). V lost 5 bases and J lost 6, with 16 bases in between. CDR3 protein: CAWFNREGAEAFF. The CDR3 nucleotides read TGTGCCTGGTTTAACAGGGAGGGCGCTGAAGCTTTCTTT. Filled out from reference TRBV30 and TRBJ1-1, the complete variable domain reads SQTIHQWPATLVQPVGSPLSLECTVEGTSNPNLYWYRQAAGRGLQLLFYSVGIGQISSEVPQNLSASRPQDRQFILSSKKLLLSDSGFYLCAWFNREGAEAFFGQGTRLTVV.

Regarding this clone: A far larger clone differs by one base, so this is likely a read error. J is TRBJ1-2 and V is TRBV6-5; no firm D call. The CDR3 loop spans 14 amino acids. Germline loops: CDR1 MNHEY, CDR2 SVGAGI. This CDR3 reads CASSYGRMKDGSTF. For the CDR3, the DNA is TGTGCCAGCAGTTACGGCAGGATGAAGGATGGCTCCACCTTC.

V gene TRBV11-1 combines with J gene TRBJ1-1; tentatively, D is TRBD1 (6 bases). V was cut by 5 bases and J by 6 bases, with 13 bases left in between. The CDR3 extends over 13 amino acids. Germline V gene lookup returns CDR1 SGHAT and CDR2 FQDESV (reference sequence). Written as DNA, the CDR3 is TGTGCCAGCAGCCAACGACAGGATGCTGAAGCTTTCTTT. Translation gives CASSQRQDAEAFF.

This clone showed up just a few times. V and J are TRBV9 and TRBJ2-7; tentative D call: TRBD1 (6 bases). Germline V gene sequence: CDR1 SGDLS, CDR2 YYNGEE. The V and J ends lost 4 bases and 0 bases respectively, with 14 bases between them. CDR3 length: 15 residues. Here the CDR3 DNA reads TGTGCCAGCAGCCCTCGGGACATGAGCTCCTACGAGCAGTACTTC. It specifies CASSPRDMSSYEQYF.

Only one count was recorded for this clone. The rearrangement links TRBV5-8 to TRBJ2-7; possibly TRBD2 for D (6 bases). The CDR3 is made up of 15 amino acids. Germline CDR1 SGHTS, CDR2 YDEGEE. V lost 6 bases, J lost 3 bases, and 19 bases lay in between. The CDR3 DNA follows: TGTGCCAGCAATCCAACCGGGAGAAATGGCTACGAGCAGTACTTC. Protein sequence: CASNPTGRNGYEQYF. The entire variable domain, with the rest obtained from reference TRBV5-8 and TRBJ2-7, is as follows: EAGVTQSPTHLIKTRGQQATLRCSPISGHTSVYWYQQALGLGLQFLLWYDEGEERNRGNFPPRFSGRQFPNYSSELNVNALELEDSALYLCASNPTGRNGYEQYFGPGTRLTVT.

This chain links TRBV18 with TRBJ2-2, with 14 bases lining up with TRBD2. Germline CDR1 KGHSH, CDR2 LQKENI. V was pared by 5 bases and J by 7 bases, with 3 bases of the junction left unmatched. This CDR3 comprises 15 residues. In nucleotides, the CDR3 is TGTGCCAGCTCAACGGGACTAGCGGGAGTCGGGGAGCTGTTTTTT. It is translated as CASSTGLAGVGELFF.

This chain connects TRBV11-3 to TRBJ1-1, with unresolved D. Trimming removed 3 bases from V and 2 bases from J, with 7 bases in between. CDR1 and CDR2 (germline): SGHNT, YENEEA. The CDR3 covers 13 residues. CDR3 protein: CASSLAVNTEAFF. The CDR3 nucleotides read TGTGCCAGCAGCTTGGCGGTTAACACTGAAGCTTTCTTT.

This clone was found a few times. The DNA for the CDR3 is TGTGCCAACCAGGGGGAAGGTGGCTACACCTTC. As protein: CANQGEGGYTF. V usage is TRBV6-1 and J usage is TRBJ1-2, with 7 positions matching TRBD1. This CDR3 spans 11 amino acids. V trimming: 10 bases; J trimming: 7 bases; junction bases outside the gene matches: 6. Per the germline V gene, CDR1 is MNHNS and CDR2 is SASEGT.

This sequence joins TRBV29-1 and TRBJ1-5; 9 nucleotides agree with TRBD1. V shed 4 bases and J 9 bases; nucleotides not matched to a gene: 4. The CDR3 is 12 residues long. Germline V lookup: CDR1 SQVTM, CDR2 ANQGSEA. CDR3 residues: CSVGDRGRPQHF. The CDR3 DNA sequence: TGCAGCGTTGGTGACAGGGGGAGGCCCCAGCATTTT.

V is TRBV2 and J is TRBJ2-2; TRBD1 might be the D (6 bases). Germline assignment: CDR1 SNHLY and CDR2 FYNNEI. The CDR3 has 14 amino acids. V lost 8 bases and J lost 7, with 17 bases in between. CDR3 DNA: TGTGCCAGCCGGGGCAGGGGTGGTCACGGGGAGCTGTTTTTT. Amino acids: CASRGRGGHGELFF.

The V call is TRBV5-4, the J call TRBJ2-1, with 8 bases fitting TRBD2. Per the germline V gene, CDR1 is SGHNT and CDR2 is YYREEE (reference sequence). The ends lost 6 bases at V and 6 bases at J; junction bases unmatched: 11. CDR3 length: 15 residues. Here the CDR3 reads CASTLSGINRNEQFF. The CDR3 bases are TGTGCCAGCACCCTTAGCGGGATAAACCGCAATGAGCAGTTCTTC.

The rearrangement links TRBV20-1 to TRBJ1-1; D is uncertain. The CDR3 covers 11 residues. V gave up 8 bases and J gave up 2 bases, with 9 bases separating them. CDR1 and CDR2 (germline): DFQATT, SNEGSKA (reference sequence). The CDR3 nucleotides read TGCAGTAGGGAGGGCAACACTGAAGCTTTCTTT. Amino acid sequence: CSREGNTEAFF.

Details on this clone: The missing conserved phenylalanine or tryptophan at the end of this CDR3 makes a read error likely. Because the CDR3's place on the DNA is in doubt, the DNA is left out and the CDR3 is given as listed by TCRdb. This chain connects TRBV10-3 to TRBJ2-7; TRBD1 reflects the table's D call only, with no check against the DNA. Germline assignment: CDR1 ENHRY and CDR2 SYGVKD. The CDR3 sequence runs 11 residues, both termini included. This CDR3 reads CAISEGDTTSM.

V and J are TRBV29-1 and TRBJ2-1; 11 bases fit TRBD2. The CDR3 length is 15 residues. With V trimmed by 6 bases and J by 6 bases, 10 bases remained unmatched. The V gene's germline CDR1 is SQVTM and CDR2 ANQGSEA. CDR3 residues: CSVDPGLAVSNEQFF. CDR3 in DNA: TGCAGCGTGGATCCGGGACTAGCGGTGTCCAATGAGCAGTTCTTC.